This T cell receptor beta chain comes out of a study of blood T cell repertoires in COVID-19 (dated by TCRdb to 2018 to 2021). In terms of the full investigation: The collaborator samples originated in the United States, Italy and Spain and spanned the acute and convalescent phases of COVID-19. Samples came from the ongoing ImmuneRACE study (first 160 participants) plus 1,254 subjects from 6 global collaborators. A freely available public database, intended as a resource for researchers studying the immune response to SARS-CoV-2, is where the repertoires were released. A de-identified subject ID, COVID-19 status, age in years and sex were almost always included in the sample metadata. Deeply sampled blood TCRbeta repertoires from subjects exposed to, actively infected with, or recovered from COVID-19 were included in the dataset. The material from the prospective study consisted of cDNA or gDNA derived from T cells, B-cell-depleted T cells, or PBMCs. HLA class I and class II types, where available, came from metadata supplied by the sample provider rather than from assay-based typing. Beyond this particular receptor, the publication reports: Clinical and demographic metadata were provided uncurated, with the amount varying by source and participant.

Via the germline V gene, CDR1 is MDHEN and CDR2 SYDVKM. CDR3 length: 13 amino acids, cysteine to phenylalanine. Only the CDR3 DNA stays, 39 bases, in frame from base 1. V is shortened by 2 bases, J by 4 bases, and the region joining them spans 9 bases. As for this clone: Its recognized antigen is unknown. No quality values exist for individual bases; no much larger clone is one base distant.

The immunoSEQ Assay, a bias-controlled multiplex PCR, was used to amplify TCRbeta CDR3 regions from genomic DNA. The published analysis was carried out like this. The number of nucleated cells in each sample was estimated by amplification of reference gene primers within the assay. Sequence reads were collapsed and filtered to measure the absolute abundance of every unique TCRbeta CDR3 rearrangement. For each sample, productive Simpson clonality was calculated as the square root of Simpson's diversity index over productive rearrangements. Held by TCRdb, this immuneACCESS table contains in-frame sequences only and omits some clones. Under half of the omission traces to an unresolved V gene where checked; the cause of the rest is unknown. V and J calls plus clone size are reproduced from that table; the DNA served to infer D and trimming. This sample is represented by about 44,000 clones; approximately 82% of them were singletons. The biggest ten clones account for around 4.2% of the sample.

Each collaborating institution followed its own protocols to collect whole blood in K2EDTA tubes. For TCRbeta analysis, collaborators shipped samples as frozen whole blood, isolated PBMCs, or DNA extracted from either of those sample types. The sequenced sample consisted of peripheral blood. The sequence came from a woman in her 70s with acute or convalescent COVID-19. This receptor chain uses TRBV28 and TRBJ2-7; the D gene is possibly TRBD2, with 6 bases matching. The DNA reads TGTGCCAGCAGTTTACACGGAGGGTACGAGCAGTACTTC. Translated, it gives CASSLHGGYEQYF.